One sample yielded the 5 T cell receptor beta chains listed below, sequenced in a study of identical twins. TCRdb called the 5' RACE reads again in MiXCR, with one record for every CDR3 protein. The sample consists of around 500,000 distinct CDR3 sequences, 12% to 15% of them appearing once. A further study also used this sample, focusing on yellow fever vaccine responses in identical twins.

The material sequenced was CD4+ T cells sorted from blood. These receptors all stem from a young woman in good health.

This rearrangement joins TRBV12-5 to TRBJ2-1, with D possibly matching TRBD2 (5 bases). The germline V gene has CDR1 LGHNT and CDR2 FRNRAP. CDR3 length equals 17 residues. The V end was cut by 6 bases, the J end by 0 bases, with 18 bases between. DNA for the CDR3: TGTGCTAGTGGCTCCTCCTTAAGCGGAAGCTCCTACAATGAGCAGTTCTTC. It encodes CASGSSLSGSSYNEQFF.

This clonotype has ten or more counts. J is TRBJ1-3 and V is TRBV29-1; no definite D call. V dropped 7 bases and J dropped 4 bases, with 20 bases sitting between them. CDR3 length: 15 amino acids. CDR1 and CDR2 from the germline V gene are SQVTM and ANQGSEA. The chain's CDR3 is CSAPLGRPEGNTIYF. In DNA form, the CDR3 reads TGCAGCGCACCGCTCGGCAGGCCCGAGGGAAACACCATATATTTT.

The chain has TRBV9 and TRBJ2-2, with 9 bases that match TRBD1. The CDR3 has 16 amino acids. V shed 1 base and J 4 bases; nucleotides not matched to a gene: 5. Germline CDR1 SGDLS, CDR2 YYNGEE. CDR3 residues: CASSVPKGQGTGELFF. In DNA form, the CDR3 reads TGTGCCAGCAGCGTACCAAAGGGACAGGGCACCGGGGAGCTGTTTTTT. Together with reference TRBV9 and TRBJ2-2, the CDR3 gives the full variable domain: DSGVTQTPKHLITATGQRVTLRCSPRSGDLSVYWYQQSLDQGLQFLIQYYNGEERAKGNILERFSAQQFPDLHSELNLSSLELGDSALYFCASSVPKGQGTGELFFGEGSRLTVL.

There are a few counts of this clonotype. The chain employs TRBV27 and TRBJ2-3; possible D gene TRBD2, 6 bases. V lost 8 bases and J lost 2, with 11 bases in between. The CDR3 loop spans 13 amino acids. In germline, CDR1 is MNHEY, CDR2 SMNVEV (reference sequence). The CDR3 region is CASGPGATDTQYF. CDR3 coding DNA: TGTGCCAGCGGACCGGGAGCCACAGATACGCAGTATTTT.

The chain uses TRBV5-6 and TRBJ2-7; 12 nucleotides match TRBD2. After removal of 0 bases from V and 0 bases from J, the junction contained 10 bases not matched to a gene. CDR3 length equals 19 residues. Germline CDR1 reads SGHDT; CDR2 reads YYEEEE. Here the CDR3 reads CASSLAMGLAGGLSYEQYF. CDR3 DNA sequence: TGTGCCAGCAGCTTGGCAATGGGACTAGCGGGCGGTCTCTCCTACGAGCAGTACTTC.